This T cell receptor beta chain stems from a study of regulatory T cells in long-lasting Graves disease. This CDR3 spans 14 amino acids. Trimming cost V 3 bases and J 4 bases, with 10 bases left between them. The V gene's germline CDR1 is MGHDK and CDR2 SYGVNS. Time point specified: newly diagnosed GD, antithyroid drugs for less than 3 months. Scientists built the TCR library using RNA that was extracted from PBMCs. Tubes containing EDTA received about 9.7 milliliters of drawn peripheral blood. Sequencing libraries for TCR beta were prepared with iRepertoire HTBI primers and Arm-PCR of CDR3 regions. In TCRdb, the multiplex PCR reads were re-called with MiXCR into one record per CDR3 protein. The data contain a few hundred thousand distinct CDR3 sequences, over 15% of them singletons. This sample also belongs to another study, concerning T cells in Graves' hyperthyroidism and ophthalmopathy.

The sample in question was peripheral blood mononuclear cells (PBMCs), obtained at new diagnosis, from a patient treated with antithyroid drugs. This clonotype was obtained from a man aged 40-49 years with Graves disease. V usage is TRBV25-1 and J usage is TRBJ1-3, with D possibly being TRBD1 (5 bases). CDR3: CASSDGGLGNTIYF. The CDR3 DNA sequence: TGTGCCAGCAGTGATGGGGGGTTGGGAAACACCATATATTTT.